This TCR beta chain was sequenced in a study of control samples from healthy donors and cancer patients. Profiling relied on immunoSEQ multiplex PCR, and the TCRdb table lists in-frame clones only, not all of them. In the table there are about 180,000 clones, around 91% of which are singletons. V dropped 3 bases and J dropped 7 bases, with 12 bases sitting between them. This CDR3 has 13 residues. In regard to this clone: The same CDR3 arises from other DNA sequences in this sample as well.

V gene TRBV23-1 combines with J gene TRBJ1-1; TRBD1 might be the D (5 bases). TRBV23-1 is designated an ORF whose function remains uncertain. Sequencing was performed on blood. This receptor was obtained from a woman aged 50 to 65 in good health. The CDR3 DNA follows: TGCGCCAGCAGTCACCCGGGGAGGGGTGAAGCTTTCTTT. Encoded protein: CASSHPGRGEAFF.